These 22 T cell receptor beta chains were all obtained from the same sample, sequenced in a study of blood T cell repertoires in COVID-19. Some clones are missing from TCRdb's copy, which holds only in-frame ones; the method was immunoSEQ multiplex PCR. The data contain over 75,000 clones, about 80% of them singletons. The sample comprised peripheral blood. The receptors originated from a human donor in a cohort sampled during active COVID-19.

This clone was recorded once. The chain recombines TRBV6-1 with TRBJ1-6; maybe TRBD1 (6 bases). The germline V gene has CDR1 MNHNS and CDR2 SASEGT. Trimming removed 2 bases at V and 6 bases at J, with 20 bases between. CDR3 length: 18 residues. CDR3 protein: CASSELSARGGSNSPLHF. The CDR3 DNA follows: TGTGCCAGCAGTGAACTTAGCGCCAGGGGTGGTTCTAATTCACCCCTCCACTTT.

V usage is TRBV5-1 and J usage is TRBJ2-1, with 9 bases aligning to TRBD1. Trimming took 4 bases from V and 6 from J; bases not matched to a gene: 8. This CDR3 spans 15 amino acids. Germline-derived CDR1 and CDR2 are SGHRS and YFSETQ. The CDR3 DNA reads as TGCGCCAGCAGCCCGGCGGACAGGGGAGTCAATGAGCAGTTCTTC. Its translation is CASSPADRGVNEQFF.

V is TRBV2 and J is TRBJ2-1; 14 nucleotides align to TRBD2. The junction had 8 bases not matched to a gene; V was cut back by 7 bases and J by 6 bases. Per the germline V gene, CDR1 is SNHLY and CDR2 is FYNNEI. CDR3 size: 16 residues. CDR3 nucleotide sequence: TGTGCCAGCAAACCGGGACTAGCGGGAGCTGGCAATGAGCAGTTCTTC. Residues: CASKPGLAGAGNEQFF.

J is TRBJ1-1 and V is TRBV7-6; 9 bases agree with TRBD1. The V and J ends lost 5 bases and 11 bases, in that order; junction bases with no gene match: 6. Germline CDR1 SGHVS, CDR2 FNYEAQ. The CDR3 runs 12 residues. The CDR3 sequence is CASSPGTGSAFF. In DNA, the CDR3 is TGTGCCAGCAGCCCAGGGACAGGGAGTGCTTTCTTT. The variable domain in full, with the rest retrieved from reference TRBV7-6 and TRBJ1-1, is GAGVSQSPRYKVTKRGQDVALRCDPISGHVSLYWYRQALGQGPEFLTYFNYEAQQDKSGLPNDRFSAERPEGSISTLTIQRTEQRDSAMYRCASSPGTGSAFFGQGTRLTVV.

This clone turned up a few times. This chain joins TRBV7-2 and TRBJ2-5; 11 bases match TRBD2. CDR1 is SGHTA, CDR2 FQGNSA, per germline. This CDR3 region has 14 residues. Trimming took 4 bases from V and 7 from J; bases not matched to a gene: 5. In nucleotides, the CDR3 is TGTGCCAGCAGCTCCGACGGGACTAGCGGGACCCAGTACTTC. Translation gives CASSSDGTSGTQYF.

For the CDR3, the DNA is TGCAGCGTTCAGACAGGGATGAACACTGAAGCTTTCTTT. It yields the protein CSVQTGMNTEAFF. This chain links TRBV29-1 with TRBJ1-1, with 7 bases fitting TRBD1. Germline assignment: CDR1 SQVTM and CDR2 ANQGSEA. V trimming: 5 bases; J trimming: 0 bases; junction bases outside the gene matches: 3. The CDR3 loop spans 13 amino acids. The variable domain in full, with the rest retrieved from reference TRBV29-1 and TRBJ1-1, is SAVISQKPSRDICQRGTSLTIQCQVDSQVTMMFWYRQQPGQSLTLIATANQGSEATYESGFVIDKFPISRPNLTFSTLTVSNMSPEDSSIYLCSVQTGMNTEAFFGQGTRLTVV.

V is TRBV18 and J is TRBJ1-1; D call uncertain. The CDR3 has 15 residues. Germline V gene sequence: CDR1 KGHSH, CDR2 LQKENI. Trimming removed 2 bases at V and 7 bases at J, with 17 bases between. The CDR3 protein is CASSPAGTRINEAFF. Here the CDR3 DNA reads TGTGCCAGCTCACCAGCGGGAACCCGGATCAATGAAGCTTTCTTT.

The chain joins TRBV23-1 to TRBJ1-4, with 7 bases aligning to TRBD1. TRBV23-1 is classed as an ORF, of uncertain function. V shed 0 bases and J 10 bases; nucleotides not matched to a gene: 2. This CDR3 is 13 amino acids long. This chain's CDR3 is CASSQSGQTKLFF. DNA of the CDR3: TGCGCCAGCAGTCAATCGGGACAGACAAAACTGTTTTTT.

The chain uses TRBV4-1 and TRBJ1-1; D may be TRBD1 (6 bases). This CDR3 has 16 residues. Germline CDR1 and CDR2: MGHRA and YSYEKL. The germline V and J ends were trimmed by 0 bases and 4 bases, with 15 bases remaining between them. DNA of the CDR3: TGCGCCAGCAGCCAAGATTCAACAGGGTTCGGCACTGAAGCTTTCTTT. Its protein product is CASSQDSTGFGTEAFF.

The chain couples TRBV9 to TRBJ1-2, with D hard to call. The V and J ends lost 0 bases and 4 bases respectively, with 10 bases between them. The germline V gene encodes CDR1 SGDLS and CDR2 YYNGEE. This CDR3 is 14 amino acids long. CDR3 sequence: CASSVDEGTYGYTF. The CDR3 DNA reads as TGTGCCAGCAGCGTAGATGAGGGAACCTATGGCTACACCTTC. Combining the CDR3 with reference TRBV9 and TRBJ1-2 gives the whole variable domain DSGVTQTPKHLITATGQRVTLRCSPRSGDLSVYWYQQSLDQGLQFLIQYYNGEERAKGNILERFSAQQFPDLHSELNLSSLELGDSALYFCASSVDEGTYGYTFGSGTRLTVV.

V usage is TRBV19 and J usage is TRBJ2-1, with 10 bases aligning to TRBD2. Germline V gene lookup returns CDR1 LNHDA and CDR2 SQIVND (reference sequence). With V trimmed by 6 bases and J by 6 bases, 8 bases remained unmatched. The CDR3 extends over 15 amino acids. The CDR3 loop is CASRDSGRAPNEQFF. CDR3 coding DNA: TGTGCCAGTAGGGACAGCGGGAGGGCCCCCAATGAGCAGTTCTTC.

The chain employs TRBV20-1 and TRBJ1-3, with D tentatively TRBD1 (6 bases). V lost 3 bases to trimming and J lost 4 bases, with 13 bases between them. Germline V CDR1 and CDR2: DFQATT, SNEGSKA (reference sequence). This CDR3 contains 14 residues. CDR3 sequence: CSASNRAGGNTIYF. In nucleotides, the CDR3 is TGCAGTGCTAGTAACAGGGCCGGAGGAAACACCATATATTTT.

This chain links TRBV18 with TRBJ2-2; no clear D gene. Germline lookup yields CDR1 KGHSH and CDR2 LQKENI. CDR3 length equals 14 residues. Deletions cut 3 bases from V and 0 bases from J, with 5 bases between. CDR3 coding DNA: TGTGCCAGCTCACCCTTAACGAACACCGGGGAGCTGTTTTTT. It is translated as CASSPLTNTGELFF.

V and J are TRBV6-2 or TRBV6-3 and TRBJ1-2, with D uncertain. The CDR3 contains 16 residues. Germline V gene sequence: CDR1 MNHEY, CDR2 SVGEGT. Trimming removed 2 bases from V and 2 bases from J, with 15 bases in between. DNA for the CDR3: TGTGCCAGCAGTTACGTCGTTGGCCAGAGGAACTATGGCTACACCTTC. Amino acid sequence: CASSYVVGQRNYGYTF.

The chain couples TRBV28 to TRBJ2-7; 14 bases agree with TRBD2. The length of the CDR3 is 14 residues. Germline CDR1 MDHEN, CDR2 SYDVKM. Germline trimming cut 7 bases from V and 8 bases from J; bases unmatched to any gene: 7. The CDR3, as DNA: TGTGCCAGCAATCCCGGGACTAGCGGGAGTAAGCAGTACTTC. It translates to CASNPGTSGSKQYF.

The rearrangement links TRBV19 to TRBJ1-5; D perhaps matches TRBD1 (6 bases). Trimming pared 5 bases from V and 3 bases from J, leaving 14 bases between. Per germline, CDR1 LNHDA and CDR2 SQIVND (reference sequence). The CDR3 is 15 residues long. This CDR3 reads CASSSEGDYNQPQHF. Here the CDR3 DNA reads TGTGCCAGTAGTTCGGAGGGGGACTACAATCAGCCCCAGCATTTT.

A few counts support this clone. The chain recombines TRBV6-4 with TRBJ1-1; D call uncertain. This CDR3 comprises 14 residues. The germline gives CDR1 MRHNA, CDR2 SNTAGT. The V gene lost 10 bases and the J gene lost 4 bases, with 19 bases spanning the gap. The CDR3 region is CATRHDSWVTEAFF. The CDR3 DNA follows: TGTGCCACCCGACACGATAGTTGGGTCACTGAAGCTTTCTTT.

The chain recombines TRBV7-9 with TRBJ2-7, with TRBD1 matching 7 bases. V shed 4 bases and J 3 bases; nucleotides not matched to a gene: 6. Germline V CDR1 and CDR2: SEHNR, FQNEAQ (reference sequence). The CDR3 has 14 residues. CDR3 protein: CASSSETGFYEQYF. DNA of the CDR3: TGTGCCAGCAGCTCGGAGACAGGGTTCTACGAGCAGTACTTC.

The V call is TRBV15, the J call TRBJ2-1, with D possibly TRBD1 on 6 matching bases. The ends were cut back, 4 bases at V and 4 bases at J, with 11 bases in the middle. This CDR3 has 14 amino acids. CDR1 and CDR2 from the germline V gene are LNHNV and YYDKDF (reference sequence). CDR3 bases: TGTGCCACCAGCACCGGGACAACATACAATGAGCAGTTCTTC. Its protein product is CATSTGTTYNEQFF.

Points on this clone: Different DNA sequences within this sample yield the same CDR3. The V and J genes are TRBV3-1 (or the pseudogene TRBV3-2) and TRBJ2-1; the D gene is possibly TRBD2 (6 bases). Per the germline V gene, CDR1 is LGHDT and CDR2 is YNNKEL (reference sequence). V was shortened by 4 bases and J by 1 base, with 11 bases between the two germline ends. This CDR3 contains 15 residues. The CDR3 coding sequence is TGTGCCAGCAGCCGGGGACTCCCATCCTACAATGAGCAGTTCTTC. This sequence encodes CASSRGLPSYNEQFF.

This clone was seen a few times. The chain couples TRBV7-9 to TRBJ2-7, with 9 positions matching TRBD2. The germline V gene has CDR1 SEHNR and CDR2 FQNEAQ (reference sequence). The CDR3 is made up of 14 amino acids. V lost 4 bases and J lost 2; bases outside the gene matches: 3. The CDR3 coding sequence is TGTGCCAGCAGCTATAGCGGGAGACCCTACGAGCAGTACTTC. It codes for CASSYSGRPYEQYF.

This rearrangement joins TRBV28 to TRBJ1-5; D not certain. Germline V gene sequence: CDR1 MDHEN, CDR2 SYDVKM. The V gene lost 2 bases and the J gene lost 3 bases, with 8 bases spanning the gap. The length of the CDR3 is 14 residues. CDR3 nucleotide sequence: TGTGCCAGCAGTTTACCGGGAAACAATCAGCCCCAGCATTTT. Protein sequence: CASSLPGNNQPQHF.